The 4 T cell receptor beta chains in this list originate from one sample, sequenced in a study of regulatory T cells in long-lasting Graves disease. Time point given: newly diagnosed GD, antithyroid drugs for less than 3 months. The TCR library was made from RNA that had been extracted from PBMCs in TRIzol. Both iRepertoire HTBI primers and Arm-PCR of CDR3 regions were used to build the TCR beta libraries. TCRdb redid the calling of the multiplex PCR reads with MiXCR, one entry per CDR3 protein. The sample holds hundreds of thousands of distinct CDR3 sequences, approximately 15% seen once. This sample also appeared in a second study, on T cells in Graves' hyperthyroidism and ophthalmopathy.

Sequencing was performed on peripheral blood mononuclear cells (PBMCs), taken at new diagnosis, from a patient treated with antithyroid drugs. The receptors shown here come from a woman aged 40 to 50 with Graves disease.

This clonotype has more than one count but fewer than ten. The rearrangement joins TRBV10-3 to TRBJ2-3; TRBD1 agrees at 8 bases. The CDR3 is made up of 13 amino acids. With 6 bases clipped from V and 3 bases from J, the junction kept 2 bases outside the gene matches. Germline CDR1 reads ENHRY; CDR2 reads SYGVKD. In DNA form, the CDR3 reads TGTGCCATCAGCGGACAGGGAACAGATACGCAGTATTTT. Translated, it gives CAISGQGTDTQYF.

This clonotype was picked up a small number of times. The genes are TRBV4-1 and TRBJ2-7; D is perhaps TRBD1 or TRBD2 (5 bases each). Germline-derived CDR1 and CDR2 are MGHRA and YSYEKL. This CDR3 region has 16 residues. The V end was cut by 1 base, the J end by 1 base, with 14 bases between. Here the CDR3 DNA reads TGCGCCAGCAGCCAAGTGAGGGTCAGGGAGTCCTACGAGCAGTACTTC. Translated, it gives CASSQVRVRESYEQYF.

The chain carries TRBV20-1 and TRBJ2-1; 9 positions match TRBD2. The CDR3 totals 16 residues. J was trimmed by 4 bases and V by 2 bases; bases with no gene match: 9. CDR1 DFQATT and CDR2 SNEGSKA come from the germline V gene (reference sequence). CDR3 amino acids: CSARRLAGRGYNEQFF. CDR3 DNA sequence: TGCAGTGCTAGAAGGCTAGCGGGAAGGGGGTACAATGAGCAGTTCTTC.

In its sample, this clonotype was seen many times. This CDR3 is CASSIGSGYNEQFF. CDR3 nucleotide sequence: TGTGCCAGTAGTATAGGTAGCGGATACAATGAGCAGTTCTTC. This chain uses TRBV19 with TRBJ2-1; D perhaps matches TRBD2 (6 bases). CDR3 length: 14 residues. V was cut by 1 base and J by 4 bases, with 8 bases left in between. CDR1 and CDR2 from the germline V gene are LNHDA and SQIVND (reference sequence).